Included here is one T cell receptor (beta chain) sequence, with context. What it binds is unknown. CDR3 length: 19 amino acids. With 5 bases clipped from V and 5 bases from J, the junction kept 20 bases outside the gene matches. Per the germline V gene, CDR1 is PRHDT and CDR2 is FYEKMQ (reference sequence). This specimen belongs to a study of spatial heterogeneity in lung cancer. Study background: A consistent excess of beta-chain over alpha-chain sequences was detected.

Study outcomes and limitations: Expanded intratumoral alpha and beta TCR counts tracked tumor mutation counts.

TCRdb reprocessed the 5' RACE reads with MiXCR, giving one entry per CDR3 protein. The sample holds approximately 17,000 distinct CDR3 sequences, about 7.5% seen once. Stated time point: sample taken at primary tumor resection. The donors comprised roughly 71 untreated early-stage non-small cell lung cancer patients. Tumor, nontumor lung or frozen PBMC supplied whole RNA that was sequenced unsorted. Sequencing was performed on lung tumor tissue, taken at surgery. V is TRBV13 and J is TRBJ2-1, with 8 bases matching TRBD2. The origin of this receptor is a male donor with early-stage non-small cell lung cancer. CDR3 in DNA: TGTGCCAGCAGCCTGAGCTGGGCGGGGGGACTGGTTTCCCACAATGAGCAGTTCTTC. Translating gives CASSLSWAGGLVSHNEQFF.